This TCR beta chain was profiled in a study of shared clonotypes between healthy human individuals (TCRdb year 2020). With respect to the entire study: A couple of women and a few men aged 18 to 49 years were included in the cohort. For each donor, CD4 naive and CD4 memory were each run on three plates, CD8 naive on two plates, and CD8 memory on one plate. To estimate repertoire size and how much clonotypes are shared between individuals, the study performed deep sequencing of blood TCR repertoires from five healthy adults. To increase sequencing depth and limit assay-specific biases, TCR repertoire library preparation and sequencing were carried out by different laboratories using diverse techniques. Each donor's leukapheresis produced roughly between roughly 0.85 and 9.5 billion PBMCs.

TCR CDR3 regions were amplified from genomic DNA by multiplex PCR using the deep immunoSEQ assay. For each cell subset, the extracted genomic DNA was distributed evenly across all wells of several immunoSEQ 96-well plates, and each plate served as one replicate. For sorted subsets, roughly 190 ng of genomic DNA, equivalent to some 33,000 T cell genomes, went into each replicate PCR. The purified libraries were quantified using a Qubit 3.0 fluorometer, sized with a Bioanalyzer 2100, and then quantified again using the KAPA Library Quantification kit. Each immunoSEQ 96-well plate was sequenced on its own single-read 150-cycle Illumina NextSeq 550 flow cell. Per the original workflow: Because only junctional sequences without quality scores were contained in the immunoSEQ output, filtering matching that applied to full-length reads could not be performed. To assign V/J genes and CDR3, sequences were annotated using PyIR, a Python wrapper for IgBLAST v1.9, with IMGT germline references. Reads were filtered out if the reads had weak V/J assignments (E-value above 1e-6), no CDR3, stop codons, out-of-frame junctions, or ambiguous translated residues. V3J clonotypes were defined as sequences sharing the same inferred V gene, J gene, and CDR3 amino acid sequence. Percentage overlap between repertoires was calculated by dividing the number of shared unique clonotypes by the size of the smaller repertoire. Repertoire richness was assessed with RTK rarefaction, the Chao1 estimator, and Recon v2.1 estimates of unobserved clonotypes. OLGA was used to compute generation probabilities for all TCRbeta clonotypes that the gDNA method yielded from a handful of donors. Sourced from immuneACCESS, this table was stored by TCRdb with only in-frame sequences that have V and J called. A share of the clones is absent; for the studies checked, an unresolved V gene accounts for under half, and the remainder has no known explanation. Clone size and V and J calls were adopted from that table, with D and trimming inferred from the DNA. The sample has roughly 2 million clones on record, 85% to 95% of them singletons. Clones ranked in the top ten supply 0.13% of the sample.

For this clone: The antigen this receptor binds is unknown. No clone much larger than this one lies a single base away; base qualities are absent.

Study-level results and caveats: When a few donors were compared, the shared fraction of clonotypes was about 5.5% for naive CD4, about 4% for naive CD8, 2% to 2.5% for memory CD4, and around 0.37% for memory CD8. Clonotypes shared by all four sorted-subset donors showed higher generation probabilities than non-shared clonotypes. Rarefaction of sorted-subset datasets indicated incomplete sequencing despite the large sequencing depth. Because the study included a small number of donors, the genetic and exposure-history diversity represented was limited. Based on pairwise subsampling, the degree of clonotype sharing among donors was expected to be affected by sequencing depth. Naive subsets generally had larger estimated clonotype richness than memory subsets did. Sampling was restricted to blood, and TCR repertoires in tissue are likely to differ from TCR repertoires in blood.

Healthy HIV-negative adults with no recently reported acute infections or vaccinations were included as donors. All donors were Caucasian adults living in Nashville, Tennessee, USA. Magnetic negative selection was used to enrich CD4+ T cells, after which naive cells were positively selected on CD45RA and the negative fraction became the memory subset. Blood was collected by leukapheresis, and PBMCs were isolated by Ficoll-Histopaque density gradient centrifugation and then cryopreserved in liquid nitrogen vapor phase. Purity and quantity of every magnetically sorted T cell population were checked by analytical flow cytometry. From each sorted fraction, genomic DNA was isolated and quantified by UV absorbance on a Nanodrop 2000c. Unmatched junction bases come to 16, with V trimmed by 5 bases and J by 6 bases. The cysteine opens and the phenylalanine closes a CDR3 of 17 amino acids. This entry keeps only the CDR3 DNA: 51 bases, framed from base 1. Sequences SEHNR (CDR1) and FQNEAQ (CDR2) are obtained from the germline V gene (reference sequence).

Specimen: naive CD4+ T cells sorted from blood. The cell subset or site label of this sample denotes: CD45RA+ positively selected. The rearranged chain carries TRBV7-9 and TRBJ2-7; 10 nucleotides in the junction match TRBD2. This sequence originates from a man between 18 and 35 years old in good health. The nucleotide sequence is given as TGTGCCAGCAGCGATTCGTATCTAGCGGGAGTCGTTAGCGAGCAGTACTTC. It codes for CASSDSYLAGVVSEQYF.